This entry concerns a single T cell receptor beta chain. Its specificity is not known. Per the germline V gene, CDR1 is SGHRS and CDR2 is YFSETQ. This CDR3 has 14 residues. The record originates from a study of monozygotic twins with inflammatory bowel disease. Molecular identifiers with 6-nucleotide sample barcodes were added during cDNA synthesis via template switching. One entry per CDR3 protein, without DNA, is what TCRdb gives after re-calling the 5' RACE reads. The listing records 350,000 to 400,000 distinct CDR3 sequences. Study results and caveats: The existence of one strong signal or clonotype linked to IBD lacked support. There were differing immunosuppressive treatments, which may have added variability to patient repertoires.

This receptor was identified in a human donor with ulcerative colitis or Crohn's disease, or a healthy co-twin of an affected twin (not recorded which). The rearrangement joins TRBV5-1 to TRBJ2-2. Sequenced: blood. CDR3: CARYTDANTGELFF.